The present TCR beta chain was sequenced within a study of T cell responses to AZD1222 COVID-19 vaccine (dated by TCRdb to about 2021). Broadly, across the study: A total of 233 trial participants underwent TCR sequencing, of whom some 200 had received two doses of AZD1222 and 26 had received two doses of the MenACWY control vaccine. Trial participants were enrolled by age into 18-55, 56-69 and 70-plus year subgroups, with around 140, 26 and 57 TCR-sequenced participants respectively. Broader findings and caveats from the paper: No day 14 peak-response samples were available, so repertoires were characterized only after the peak T cell response. Participants were mostly white British and included more females than males, and it was suggested by the authors that clonal diversity may have been underestimated. The whole spike protein was spanned by vaccine-associated CD4 TCRs, and dominant responses were seen in regions 160-218 and 743-854. The 56-69-year group was small, and its depth increase did not reach significance, likely because of low power. Nearly half of unique spike-specific TCRs reportedly recognized epitopes outside regions mutated in the B.1.351 and B.1.1.7 variants. Conclusions about previously exposed vaccinees are limited, since just five or six AZD1222 recipients were seropositive for SARS-CoV-2 at baseline. After two AZD1222 doses, spike-specific TCR breadth and depth were significantly higher than at day 0 and than in MenACWY recipients.

Comment on this clone: It lacks a known antigen. No clone much larger than this one lies a single base away; base qualities are absent.

The sample's time point label is to be understood as: about 28 days (+/-7) after the second vaccine dose. AZD1222 recipients whose second dose came at about 4 weeks and those whose second dose came at about 12 weeks were combined into one group, since spike-specific TCR depth and breadth did not differ between the two schedules. Samples from vaccinated people were obtained from the UK trials COV001 and COV002, which included a single-blind randomized controlled phase 2/3 trial of AZD1222 (ChAdOx1 nCoV-19) in healthy adults. For TCRbeta chain sequencing, PBMC samples were collected from trial participants at day 0 and at day 28 after the second dose. Germline trimming: 4 bases from V, 1 base from J; junction bases outside gene matches: 9. Reading from cysteine to phenylalanine, the CDR3 counts 17 amino acids. Kept here is only the CDR3 DNA, which spans 51 bases and is read in frame from base 1. The germline V gene encodes CDR1 MGHRA and CDR2 YSYEKL.

The CDR3 regions of human TCRbeta chains were analyzed by immunosequencing. On the authors' methods: Repertoire TCRs were checked for matches against a reference library of SARS-CoV-2-specific TCRs that had been generated using the MIRA antigen-specificity platform. Breadth was defined as the fraction of unique TCRs that were SARS-CoV-2-associated, and depth was defined as the fraction of total T cells that were SARS-CoV-2-associated. Using the MIRA data, each spike-specific TCR was mapped to the spike region that the TCR reacts to and placed in a CD4 or CD8 class. Log10-transformed breadth and depth values were compared by one-way ANOVA with Sidak's multiple comparisons tests. Imported from immuneACCESS, the table was reduced by TCRdb to in-frame sequences with V and J called. These copies leave out some clones; in studies compared against another copy, an unresolved V gene accounts for under half, and the cause of the remainder is not known. For V, J and clone size, that table is used; D and trimming come from the DNA. The sample yields approximately 150,000 clones; around 93% were counted once. Clones ranked in the top ten supply 3.8% of the sample.

In this chain, TRBV4-1 is recombined with TRBJ1-3; the junction holds 8 bases that match TRBD1. Sequencing used peripheral blood, obtained 28 days after the second AZD1222 dose. This receptor was taken from an adult who received the AZD1222 COVID-19 vaccine. The DNA is TGCGCCAGCAGCCCAGAGAAACAGGGGGTTTCTGGAAACACCATATATTTT. Translated, this is CASSPEKQGVSGNTIYF.